Listed below are T cell receptor beta chains from one sample, sequenced in a study of blood T cell repertoires in COVID-19. The table came from immunoSEQ multiplex PCR; TCRdb's copy has only in-frame clones and leaves some out. Among more than 150,000 clones, about 90% were seen once, and the ten largest hold about 6.5%. The sequenced sample was PBMCs or T cells enriched from blood (not recorded which). The receptors were sampled from a woman aged 45 to 65 who had recovered from COVID-19. CDR3s include the opening cysteine and the closing phenylalanine or tryptophan. The D gene is left open where the match is weak. Size tells how often a clone was seen (once, few, many) or the class of an expanded clone, and some rows leave it out.

clone size	J gene	V gene	D gene	CDR3 DNA	CDR3 protein
once	TRBJ2-2	TRBV27	TRBD2	TGTGCCAGCAGTTCATCCCGACTAGCGGGAGCTGGCGGGGAGCTGTTTTTT	CASSSSRLAGAGGELFF
NA	TRBJ2-2	TRBV21-1	NA	TGTGCCAGCAGCTCCGGGACAGGGGGGACCGGGGAGCTGTTTTTT	CASSSGTGGTGELFF
few	TRBJ2-7	TRBV6-5	TRBD1	TGTGCCAGCAGATCCTTTGGACAGGGTTCGAGAGAGCAGTACTTC	CASRSFGQGSREQYF
NA	TRBJ1-5	TRBV5-6	NA	TGTGCCAGCACAAACTGGGGGGGCAATCAGCCCCAGCATTTT	CASTNWGGNQPQHF
NA	TRBJ2-5	TRBV29-1	TRBD1	TGCAGCGTGGACAGGGGGTTGGAGACCCAGTACTTC	CSVDRGLETQYF
NA	TRBJ1-3	TRBV7-2	NA	TGTGCCAGCAACTCGTACGGGGGCTCTGGAAACACCATATATTTT	CASNSYGGSGNTIYF
NA	TRBJ2-3	TRBV4-1	TRBD2	TGCGCCAGCAGCCAAGTGGAAGCGGGAGGGCCCACAGATACGCAGTATTTT	CASSQVEAGGPTDTQYF
NA	TRBJ1-1	TRBV11-3	NA	TGTGCCAGCAGCTCTTCTGGAAAGGGTATCTTCGGAGGGGCCAACACTGAAGCTTTCTTT	CASSSSGKGIFGGANTEAFF
NA	TRBJ2-2	TRBV7-9	NA	TGTGCCAGCAGCCCGGCCCAGGGGCTTAACACCGGGGAGCTGTTTTTT	CASSPAQGLNTGELFF
NA	TRBJ2-7	TRBV7-6	TRBD1	TGTGCCAGCAGCTTAAGGACAGGGTCCTACGAGCAGTACTTC	CASSLRTGSYEQYF
NA	TRBJ2-2	TRBV5-1	TRBD2	TGCGCCAGCAGTTGGAGCGGGGGCACCGGGGAGCTGTTTTTT	CASSWSGGTGELFF